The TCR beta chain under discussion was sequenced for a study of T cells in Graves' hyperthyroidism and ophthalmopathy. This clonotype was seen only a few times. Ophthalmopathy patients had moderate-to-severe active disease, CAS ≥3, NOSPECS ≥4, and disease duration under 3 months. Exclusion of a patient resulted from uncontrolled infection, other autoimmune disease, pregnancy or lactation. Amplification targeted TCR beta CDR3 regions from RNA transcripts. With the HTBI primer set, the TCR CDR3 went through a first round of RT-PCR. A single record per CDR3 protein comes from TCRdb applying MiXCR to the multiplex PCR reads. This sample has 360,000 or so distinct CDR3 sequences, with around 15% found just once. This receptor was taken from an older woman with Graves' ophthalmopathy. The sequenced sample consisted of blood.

CDR3 bases: TGCAGCGGGACTAGCGGGATGAGCTCCTACAATGAGCAGTTCTTC. It encodes CSGTSGMSSYNEQFF. The genes are TRBV29-1 and TRBJ2-1, with 12 bases fitting TRBD2. The CDR3 contains 15 residues. The V and J ends lost 7 bases and 0 bases, in that order; junction bases with no gene match: 4. Germline CDR1 reads SQVTM; CDR2 reads ANQGSEA.